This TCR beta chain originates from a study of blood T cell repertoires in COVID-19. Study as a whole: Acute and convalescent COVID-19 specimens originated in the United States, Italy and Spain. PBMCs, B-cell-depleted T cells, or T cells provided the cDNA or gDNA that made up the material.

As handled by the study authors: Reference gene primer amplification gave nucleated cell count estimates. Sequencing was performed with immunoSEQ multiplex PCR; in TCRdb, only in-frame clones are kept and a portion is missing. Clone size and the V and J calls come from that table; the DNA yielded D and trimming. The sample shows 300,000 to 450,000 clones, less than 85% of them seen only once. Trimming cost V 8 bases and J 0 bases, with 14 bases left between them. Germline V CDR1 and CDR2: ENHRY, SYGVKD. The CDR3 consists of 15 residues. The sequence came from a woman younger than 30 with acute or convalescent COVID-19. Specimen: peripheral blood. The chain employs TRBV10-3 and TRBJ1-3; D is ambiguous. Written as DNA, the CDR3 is TGTGCCATCTCCCCGGACGGGAGCTCTGGAAACACCATATATTTT. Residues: CAISPDGSSGNTIYF.